This is a list of T cell receptor beta chains from one sample in a study of long-term antiretroviral therapy in people with HIV. Data came from immunoSEQ multiplex PCR; TCRdb stores just in-frame clones and leaves some out. The sample lists about 18,000 clones; 91% were seen once. Sequences were derived from unsorted PBMCs, sampled 3 years after starting antiretroviral therapy. These receptors all come from a man aged 45-65 years with HIV. CDR3s include the opening cysteine and the closing phenylalanine or tryptophan. D genes are given only for firm matches. Size tells how often a clone was seen (once, few, many) or the class of an expanded clone, and some rows leave it out.

clone size,J gene,V gene,D gene,CDR3 DNA,CDR3 protein
NA,TRBJ1-1,TRBV28,NA,TGTGCCAGCAGGACTCAGGACACCTTGAACACTGAAGCTTTCTTT,CASRTQDTLNTEAFF
NA,TRBJ2-7,TRBV6-5,TRBD1,TGTGCCAGCCGGACCGGGACAGGGGGGTACGAGCAGTACTTC,CASRTGTGGYEQYF
NA,TRBJ1-2,TRBV19,NA,TGTGCCAGTAGTATCAATTCGGGGGTCTACACCTTC,CASSINSGVYTF
NA,TRBJ2-3,TRBV10-2,TRBD2,TGCGCCAGCAGTGGACTAGCGGGGGGAAGCACAGATACGCAGTATTTT,CASSGLAGGSTDTQYF
NA,TRBJ2-1,TRBV5-4,TRBD1,TGTGCCAGCAGCTTCCCGGGACAGGGATTAAATGAGCAGTTCTTC,CASSFPGQGLNEQFF
once,TRBJ2-7,TRBV14,NA,TGTGCCAGCAGCCAAGAAGGGACAAGAGAGTACTTC,CASSQEGTREYF
NA,TRBJ2-3,TRBV7-9,NA,TGTGCCAGCAGCTTAGGCACAGATACGCAGTATTTT,CASSLGTDTQYF
NA,TRBJ2-6,TRBV6-5,NA,TGTGCCAGCAGTTTTCGTAGGTGGGCCAACGTCCTGACTTTC,CASSFRRWANVLTF
NA,TRBJ1-2,TRBV19,TRBD1,TGTGCCAGTAGCGTACTGATAGGACAGGCGGAGTATGGCTACACCTTC,CASSVLIGQAEYGYTF
NA,TRBJ2-7,TRBV11-2,NA,TGTGCCAGCAGCCTCTTCGAGGGGCCGTCCTACGAGCAGTACTTC,CASSLFEGPSYEQYF
NA,TRBJ1-4,TRBV6-1,NA,TGTGCCAGCAGGCAGGGGTACGAAAAACTGTTTTTT,CASRQGYEKLFF
NA,TRBJ2-7,TRBV27,NA,TGTGCCAGCAGTACCGCCTCGGGGAAGAACTACGAGCAGTACTTC,CASSTASGKNYEQYF
NA,TRBJ1-1,TRBV28,NA,TGTGCCAGCACCGGGCAGACGAACACTGAAGCTTTCTTT,CASTGQTNTEAFF
NA,TRBJ1-4,TRBV2,NA,TGTGCCAGCAGTGATAGGTTCGGCGAAAAACTGTTTTTT,CASSDRFGEKLFF
NA,TRBJ2-3,TRBV29-1,TRBD1,TGCAGCGTTAACAGGGGGACTACAGATACGCAGTATTTT,CSVNRGTTDTQYF
NA,TRBJ1-1,TRBV14,TRBD1,TGTGCCAGCAGCGTTCGGACAGGCTTGAACACTGAAGCTTTCTTT,CASSVRTGLNTEAFF
NA,TRBJ2-7,TRBV5-4,NA,TGTGCCAGCAGCTTGGGACAGGACAACTTCTACGAGCAGTACTTC,CASSLGQDNFYEQYF
NA,TRBJ2-1,TRBV27,TRBD1,TGTGCCAGCAGTTTTCCCTCGACAGGGGTCGATGAGCAGTTCTTC,CASSFPSTGVDEQFF
NA,TRBJ2-3,TRBV10-3,TRBD2,TGTGCCATCAGTGAGTTCCACGTCGGGAGGGGGGACACAGATACGCAGTATTTT,CAISEFHVGRGDTDTQYF
once,TRBJ1-1,TRBV19,NA,TGTGCCAGTAGTCCAGCAGGGGAGAGGCCTTACACTGAAGCTTTCTTT,CASSPAGERPYTEAFF
NA,TRBJ1-1,TRBV5-1,NA,TGCGCCAGCAGCCCGGACGGTTCTTTAGAAGCTTTCTTT,CASSPDGSLEAFF
NA,TRBJ2-7,TRBV11-2,NA,TGTGCCAGCAGCTCCCTGCGGGTGAGCTCCTACGAGCAGTACTTC,CASSSLRVSSYEQYF
NA,TRBJ2-2,TRBV5-4,NA,TGTGCCAGCAGCTTGGGGTTCTCCGGGGAGCTGTTTTTT,CASSLGFSGELFF
NA,TRBJ1-6,TRBV5-5,NA,TGTGCCAGCAGCTTGGTGCCCGATTCACCCCTCCACTTT,CASSLVPDSPLHF
NA,TRBJ2-2,TRBV7-2,TRBD2,TGTGCCAGCAGCGCCTTGACTAGCGGGGGGGCTGGCGGGGAGCTGTTTTTT,CASSALTSGGAGGELFF
few,TRBJ1-6,TRBV27,NA,TGTGCCAGCAGATCGAATTCACCCCTCCACTTT,CASRSNSPLHF
NA,TRBJ2-7,TRBV5-4,NA,TGTGCCAGCAGCTTGGGGCAGGGGAATCCCGTCTACGAGCAGTACTTC,CASSLGQGNPVYEQYF
NA,TRBJ2-1,TRBV13,NA,TGTGCCAGCAGCTTACGAGGGCCCTACAATGAGCAGTTCTTC,CASSLRGPYNEQFF
NA,TRBJ1-2,TRBV4-3,TRBD1,TGCGCCAGCAGCCAAGACGCGGGACAGGGCTATGGCTACACCTTC,CASSQDAGQGYGYTF
NA,TRBJ1-1,TRBV11-2,TRBD1,TGTGCCAGCAGCTCCGGACAGGCGAGTGAAGCTTTCTTT,CASSSGQASEAFF
once,TRBJ1-5,TRBV5-8,NA,TGTGCCAGCAGCGCAAGACAGGCCGCGGGCAATCAGCCCCAGCATTTT,CASSARQAAGNQPQHF
NA,TRBJ1-6,TRBV11-2,TRBD1,TGTGCCAGCAGCTTACCGACACAGGGGTTGAATTCACCCCTCCACTTT,CASSLPTQGLNSPLHF
NA,TRBJ2-3,TRBV2,TRBD2,TGTGCCAGCAGTTATCGGGGGGACACAGATACGCAGTATTTT,CASSYRGDTDTQYF
NA,TRBJ1-6,TRBV11-2,NA,TGTGCCAGCAGCTTATTGGAGGGAGGCTCGCCCCTCCACTTT,CASSLLEGGSPLHF
NA,TRBJ2-7,TRBV6-1,TRBD1,TGTGCCAGCAGTGAAGGGGGACAGATCTACGAGCAGTACTTC,CASSEGGQIYEQYF
NA,TRBJ1-1,TRBV6-1,TRBD1,TGTGCCAGCAGTAGCGGACAGGGGGCAGGCACTGAAGCTTTCTTT,CASSSGQGAGTEAFF
NA,TRBJ2-3,TRBV27,TRBD2,TGTGCCAGCAGTTTATCGGGACTAGGGGGAGATACGCAGTATTTT,CASSLSGLGGDTQYF
NA,TRBJ2-3,TRBV18,TRBD1,TGTGCCAGCTCACCCCTGGGACAGGGCACAGATACGCAGTATTTT,CASSPLGQGTDTQYF
NA,TRBJ2-7,TRBV7-9,NA,TGTGCCAGCAGCTTAGTTGCCGGCGAGCAGTACTTC,CASSLVAGEQYF
NA,TRBJ2-2,TRBV7-2,TRBD2,TGTGCCAGCAGGCCCGGGACTAGCGGGGGGGCCAGCGGGGAGCTGTTTTTT,CASRPGTSGGASGELFF
NA,TRBJ1-2,TRBV19,NA,TGTGCCAGTAGTATCTCGGATATCCTCGAAGGGGGCTACACCTTC,CASSISDILEGGYTF
NA,TRBJ1-1,TRBV27,NA,TGTGCCACCCGGTGGGGGGAAAAGAACACTGAAGCTTTCTTT,CATRWGEKNTEAFF
NA,TRBJ2-3,TRBV11-2,TRBD2,TGTGCCAGCAGCTCCCTAGCGGGGGGGAACACAGATACGCAGTATTTT,CASSSLAGGNTDTQYF
once,TRBJ2-3,TRBV5-6,NA,TGTGCCAGCAGCTTACTAGCAGATACGCAGTATTTT,CASSLLADTQYF
NA,TRBJ2-3,TRBV9,TRBD2,TGTGCCAGCAGCGCAAACGGGGGGGCCTCAGATACGCAGTATTTT,CASSANGGASDTQYF
NA,TRBJ2-7,TRBV6-1,TRBD1,TGTGCCAGCAGACGGGGACAGGGTGAAACCTACGAGCAGTACTTC,CASRRGQGETYEQYF
NA,TRBJ2-7,TRBV11-2,NA,TGTGCCAGCAGCTCGGCCCACGAGCAGTACTTC,CASSSAHEQYF
NA,TRBJ1-1,TRBV10-3,TRBD1,TGTGCCATCAGTGAGACCCACAGGGGAGGGAACACTGAAGCTTTCTTT,CAISETHRGGNTEAFF
once,TRBJ2-2,TRBV10-3,TRBD2,TGTGCCATCAGTCCCAGCGGGGGCCACACCGGGGAGCTGTTTTTT,CAISPSGGHTGELFF
NA,TRBJ1-5,TRBV11-2,NA,TGTGCCAGCAGCTTAGAGGGTTCCCTTATTAGCAATCAGCCCCAGCATTTT,CASSLEGSLISNQPQHF
NA,TRBJ2-3,TRBV7-9,NA,TGTGCCAGCAGCCGTCCTTACGAGGCAGATACGCAGTATTTT,CASSRPYEADTQYF
NA,TRBJ2-7,TRBV6-1,TRBD2,TGTGCCAGCAGTGAAGCCGGGGGGACCTACGAGCAGTACTTC,CASSEAGGTYEQYF
NA,TRBJ2-7,TRBV15,TRBD1,TGTGCCACCAGCAGGGGGGACAGGGGGTCCTACGAGCAGTACTTC,CATSRGDRGSYEQYF
NA,TRBJ1-2,TRBV25-1,NA,TGTGCCAGCAGTGAAGGGTATCCGACACCTAACTATGGCTACACCTTC,CASSEGYPTPNYGYTF
once,TRBJ1-4,TRBV12-5,TRBD1,TGTGCTAGTGGTTTAACAGGGGGAGGGGAAAAACTGTTTTTT,CASGLTGGGEKLFF
NA,TRBJ1-3,TRBV4-3,TRBD1,TGCGCCAGCAGCCAAGAACAGGGGAATGGAAACACCATATATTTT,CASSQEQGNGNTIYF
NA,TRBJ2-7,TRBV9,NA,TGTGCCAGCAGCGTCGACTCCCCCTACGAGCAGTACTTC,CASSVDSPYEQYF
NA,TRBJ1-4,TRBV28,NA,TGTGCCAGCACCCCGGGCACCTTTAATGAAAAACTGTTTTTT,CASTPGTFNEKLFF
NA,TRBJ2-7,TRBV7-2,TRBD2,TGTGCCAGCAGCTTATACCTAGCGGGGGCCTACGAGCAGTACTTC,CASSLYLAGAYEQYF